This entry lists 19 T cell receptor beta chains sequenced from one sample in a study of CD8 T cells in ankylosing spondylitis. Study-wide points: It appeared that ankylosing spondylitis blood was characterized by a TCR beta motif of several highly homologous variants.

These receptors are not linked to any known antigen. TCRdb itself ran the 5' RACE reads through MiXCR, one entry per CDR3 protein. Of a few hundred thousand distinct CDR3 sequences listed, roughly 8% were seen once; the top ten hold 14% to 15%. Sequenced material: blood, either unsorted or a sorted T cell fraction (not recorded which). All receptors derive from a male donor with ankylosing spondylitis.

The chain recombines TRBV6-4 with TRBJ2-2, with D tentatively TRBD2 (6 bases). The CDR3 is made up of 13 amino acids. CDR1 and CDR2 from the germline V gene are MRHNA and SNTAGT. V shed 6 bases and J shed 6 bases, with 11 bases lying between them. The CDR3 region is CASSALASGELFF. In DNA form, the CDR3 reads TGTGCCAGCAGCGCGCTAGCGTCCGGGGAGCTGTTTTTT.

This clonotype came up a few times. This sequence joins TRBV24-1 and TRBJ2-1, with D possibly TRBD1 on 5 matching bases. The germline V gene has CDR1 KGHDR and CDR2 SFDVKD. Trimming took off 3 bases at V and 10 bases at J, with 9 bases between the two ends. The CDR3 length is 12 residues. CDR3 region: CATSDPGSEQFF. The CDR3 bases are TGTGCCACCAGTGATCCAGGGTCAGAGCAGTTCTTC.

This chain joins TRBV5-1 and TRBJ2-1, with TRBD1 identical over 8 bases. Trimming at V came to 3 bases and at J to 8 bases, leaving 10 bases not matched to a gene. The CDR3 consists of 15 residues. The germline gives CDR1 SGHRS, CDR2 YFSETQ. The CDR3 coding sequence is TGCGCCAGCAGCTCAGGACAGGGCCCTTACGATGAGCAGTTCTTC. Encoded protein: CASSSGQGPYDEQFF. The variable domain in full, with the rest retrieved from reference TRBV5-1 and TRBJ2-1, is KAGVTQTPRYLIKTRGQQVTLSCSPISGHRSVSWYQQTPGQGLQFLFEYFSETQRNKGNFPGRFSGRQFSNSRSEMNVSTLELGDSALYLCASSSGQGPYDEQFFGPGTRLTVL.

The chain employs TRBV5-1 and TRBJ2-3; D might be TRBD1 (5 bases). Germline CDR1 reads SGHRS; CDR2 reads YFSETQ. CDR3 size: 14 residues. The germline V and J ends were trimmed by 4 bases and 0 bases, with 9 bases remaining between them. This chain's CDR3 is CASSRTTSTDTQYF. In DNA form, the CDR3 reads TGCGCCAGCAGCCGGACAACGAGCACAGATACGCAGTATTTT.

This clonotype has a handful of counts. The chain recombines TRBV10-3 with TRBJ2-3; 10 nucleotides agree with TRBD2. This CDR3 contains 15 residues. V lost 10 bases and J lost 6; bases outside the gene matches: 13. CDR1 and CDR2 from the germline V gene are ENHRY and SYGVKD. The CDR3 sequence: CATGGLAGELDTQYF. The CDR3 DNA reads as TGTGCCACCGGGGGGCTAGCGGGAGAGTTGGATACGCAGTATTTT.

V gene TRBV29-1 combines with J gene TRBJ2-5; TRBD2 aligns across 10 bases. The CDR3 length is 18 residues. CDR1 and CDR2 from the germline V gene are SQVTM and ANQGSEA. The V gene end was trimmed by 6 bases and the J gene end by 1 base; junction bases not matched to a gene: 17. DNA of the CDR3: TGCAGCGTGCCGCTCGGGAGAGCTAGCGGGAGTTCCCAAGAGACCCAGTACTTC. This sequence encodes CSVPLGRASGSSQETQYF. The full variable domain, rest sourced from reference TRBV29-1 and TRBJ2-5, is SAVISQKPSRDICQRGTSLTIQCQVDSQVTMMFWYRQQPGQSLTLIATANQGSEATYESGFVIDKFPISRPNLTFSTLTVSNMSPEDSSIYLCSVPLGRASGSSQETQYFGPGTRLLVL.

This clonotype showed up just a few times. The chain recombines TRBV20-1 with TRBJ1-5; D unclear. V lost 5 bases and J lost 2, with 10 bases in between. The CDR3 covers 13 residues. The germline V gene has CDR1 DFQATT and CDR2 SNEGSKA (reference sequence). As DNA, the CDR3 is TGCAGTGCTCACCGACCGGGCAATCAGCCCCAGCATTTT. Its translation is CSAHRPGNQPQHF.

The chain combines TRBV20-1 with TRBJ2-1, with D unclear. Germline CDR1 DFQATT, CDR2 SNEGSKA (reference sequence). Deletions cut 0 bases from V and 10 bases from J, with 19 bases between. CDR3 length: 15 residues. The CDR3 sequence is CSARDLTYPAEEQFF. The CDR3 nucleotides are TGCAGTGCTAGAGATTTGACCTACCCCGCGGAGGAGCAGTTCTTC.

This clonotype has more than one count but fewer than ten. The J gene is TRBJ2-6, the V gene TRBV4-1, with D unresolved. CDR1 is MGHRA and CDR2 is YSYEKL in the germline V gene. V gave up 0 bases and J gave up 0 bases, with 6 bases separating them. This CDR3 has 16 residues. This chain's CDR3 is CASSQDRSSGANVLTF. The CDR3 coding sequence is TGCGCCAGCAGCCAAGATAGGAGCTCTGGGGCCAACGTCCTGACTTTC.

This clonotype was counted between two and nine times. The chain recombines TRBV5-6 with TRBJ1-5, with D possibly being TRBD1 (6 bases). CDR1 and CDR2 from the germline V gene are SGHDT and YYEEEE. This CDR3 is 13 amino acids long. Trimming took off 4 bases at V and 5 bases at J, with 10 bases between the two ends. The CDR3 DNA sequence: TGTGCCAGCAGCGCCGACAGGTATCAGCCCCAGCATTTT. Residues: CASSADRYQPQHF.

To note about this clonotype: With a much larger clone just one base away, this may be a read error. The rearrangement links TRBV7-6 to TRBJ2-7; D possibly corresponds to TRBD2 (5 bases). In germline, CDR1 is SGHVS, CDR2 FNYEAQ. CDR3 length: 14 amino acids. Trimming left V 5 bases short and J 0 bases short, with 11 bases between. Here the CDR3 DNA reads TGTGCCAGCAGCCCGAGGGCAGCCTCCTACGAGCAGTACTTC. Its translation is CASSPRAASYEQYF.

This clonotype has more than one count but fewer than ten. The gene calls are TRBV20-1 and TRBJ1-1; TRBD1 agrees at 7 bases. With 3 bases clipped from V and 0 bases from J, the junction kept 7 bases outside the gene matches. CDR3 size: 15 residues. Per the germline V gene, CDR1 is DFQATT and CDR2 is SNEGSKA (reference sequence). The CDR3 region is CSARAGTAMNTEAFF. The CDR3 bases are TGCAGTGCTAGGGCGGGGACAGCCATGAACACTGAAGCTTTCTTT.

In its sample, this clonotype was seen many times. The gene calls are TRBV4-3 and TRBJ1-2, with a tentative D call TRBD1 (5 bases). The CDR3 has 17 residues. The V and J ends lost 1 base and 0 bases respectively, with 15 bases between them. Per the germline V gene, CDR1 is LGHNA and CDR2 is YSLEER. For the CDR3, the DNA is TGCGCCAGCAGCCAAGTATTGGCAGGGTTAGCTAACTATGGCTACACCTTC. Translation: CASSQVLAGLANYGYTF.

The CDR3 nucleotides read TGCGCCAGCAGCCGGGACAGCGCGGGTCAGCCCCAGCATTTT. It yields the protein CASSRDSAGQPQHF. V gene TRBV5-1 combines with J gene TRBJ1-5, with 7 nucleotides matching TRBD1. After removal of 4 bases from V and 6 bases from J, the junction contained 7 bases not matched to a gene. The CDR3 covers 14 residues. Germline CDR1 SGHRS, CDR2 YFSETQ. The full variable domain, completed using reference TRBV5-1 and TRBJ1-5, is KAGVTQTPRYLIKTRGQQVTLSCSPISGHRSVSWYQQTPGQGLQFLFEYFSETQRNKGNFPGRFSGRQFSNSRSEMNVSTLELGDSALYLCASSRDSAGQPQHFGDGTRLSIL.

This clonotype was found a few times. The chain has TRBV5-1 and TRBJ2-7; D gene unclear. In germline, CDR1 is SGHRS, CDR2 YFSETQ. Trimming removed 4 bases from V and 0 bases from J, with 11 bases in between. The length of the CDR3 is 14 residues. CDR3 sequence (DNA): TGCGCCAGCAGCATCGACACGAGCTCCTACGAGCAGTACTTC. Protein sequence: CASSIDTSSYEQYF.

The V gene is TRBV25-1, the J gene TRBJ2-1, with D perhaps matching TRBD1 or TRBD2 (6 bases each). The CDR3 consists of 12 residues. The germline V gene has CDR1 MGHDK and CDR2 SYGVNS. Between the trimmed V and J ends, which lost 8 bases and 4 bases, there was a span of 9 bases. CDR3 loop: CASWGAYNEQFF. CDR3 in DNA: TGTGCCAGCTGGGGGGCATACAATGAGCAGTTCTTC.

This chain uses TRBV5-1 with TRBJ2-6; TRBD2 is a possible D gene (5 bases). The germline gives CDR1 SGHRS, CDR2 YFSETQ. Trimming shortened V by 6 bases and J by 1 base, and 11 bases separated the two germline ends. The CDR3 is 15 residues long. CDR3 in amino acids: CASNRGGSGANVLTF. As DNA, the CDR3 is TGCGCCAGCAACCGGGGTGGATCTGGGGCCAACGTCCTGACTTTC.

This sequence joins TRBV16 and TRBJ2-3; D gene ambiguous. The V and J ends lost 7 bases and 0 bases respectively, with 11 bases between them. Germline CDR1 KGHSY, CDR2 FQNENV. The CDR3 is 14 residues long. DNA of the CDR3: TGTGCCAGCATCTCCAGATTTAGCACAGATACGCAGTATTTT. Residues: CASISRFSTDTQYF.

The chain couples TRBV3-1 to TRBJ2-5; D perhaps matches TRBD1 (6 bases). Germline CDR1 is LGHDT and CDR2 is YNNKEL (reference sequence). The CDR3 spans 17 residues. The V end lost 1 base, the J end lost 5 bases, and 20 bases lay between the germline ends. The chain's CDR3 is CASSQGRPDRGYETQYF. Here the CDR3 DNA reads TGTGCCAGCAGCCAAGGAAGACCGGATAGGGGGTACGAGACCCAGTACTTC.